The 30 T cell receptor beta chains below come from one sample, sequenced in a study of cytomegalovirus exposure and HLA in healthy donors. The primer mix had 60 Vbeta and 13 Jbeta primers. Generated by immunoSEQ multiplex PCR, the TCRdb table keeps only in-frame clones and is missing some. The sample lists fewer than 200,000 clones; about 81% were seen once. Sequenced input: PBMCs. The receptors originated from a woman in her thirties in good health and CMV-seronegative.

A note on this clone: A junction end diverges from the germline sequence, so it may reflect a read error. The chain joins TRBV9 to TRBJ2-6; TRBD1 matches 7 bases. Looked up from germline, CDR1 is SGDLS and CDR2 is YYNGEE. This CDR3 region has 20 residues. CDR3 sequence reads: CASSVVGQVFLSSGANGLTF. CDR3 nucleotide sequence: TGTGCCAGCAGCGTAGTAGGACAGGTGTTCCTCTCCTCTGGGGCCAACGGCCTGACTTTC.

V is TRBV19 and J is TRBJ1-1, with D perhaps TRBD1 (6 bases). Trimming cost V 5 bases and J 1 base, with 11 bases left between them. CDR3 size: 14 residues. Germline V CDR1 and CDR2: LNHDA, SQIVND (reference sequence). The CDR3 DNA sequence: TGTGCCAGTAGTGTCGACAGGAGGAACACTGAAGCTTTCTTT. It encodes CASSVDRRNTEAFF.

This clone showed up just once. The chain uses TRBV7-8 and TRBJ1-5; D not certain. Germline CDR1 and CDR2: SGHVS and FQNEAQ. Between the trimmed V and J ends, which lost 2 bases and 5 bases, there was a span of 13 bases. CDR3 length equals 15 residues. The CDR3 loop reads CASSLTFGSYQPQHF. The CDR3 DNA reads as TGTGCCAGCAGCTTAACGTTCGGGTCCTATCAGCCCCAGCATTTT.

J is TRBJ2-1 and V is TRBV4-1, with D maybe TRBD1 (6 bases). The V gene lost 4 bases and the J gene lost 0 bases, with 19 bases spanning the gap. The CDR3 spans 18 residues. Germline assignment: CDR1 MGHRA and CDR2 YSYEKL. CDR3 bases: TGCGCCAGCAGCCGCCCACCCGCCGGGACACACTCCTACAATGAGCAGTTCTTC. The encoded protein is CASSRPPAGTHSYNEQFF.

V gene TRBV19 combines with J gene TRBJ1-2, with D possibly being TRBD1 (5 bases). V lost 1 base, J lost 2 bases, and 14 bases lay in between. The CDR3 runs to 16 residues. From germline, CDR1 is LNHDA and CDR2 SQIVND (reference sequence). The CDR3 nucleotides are TGTGCCAGTAGTATAGGAGCCGGGGACTACAACTATGGCTACACCTTC. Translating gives CASSIGAGDYNYGYTF. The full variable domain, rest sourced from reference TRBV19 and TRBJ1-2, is DGGITQSPKYLFRKEGQNVTLSCEQNLNHDAMYWYRQDPGQGLRLIYYSQIVNDFQKGDIAEGYSVSREKKESFPLTVTSAQKNPTAFYLCASSIGAGDYNYGYTFGSGTRLTVV.

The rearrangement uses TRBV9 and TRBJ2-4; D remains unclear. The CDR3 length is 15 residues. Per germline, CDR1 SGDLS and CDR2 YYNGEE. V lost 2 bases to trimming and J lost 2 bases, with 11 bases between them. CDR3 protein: CASSVPVFTKNIQYF. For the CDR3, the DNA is TGTGCCAGCAGCGTTCCAGTCTTCACCAAAAACATTCAGTACTTC.

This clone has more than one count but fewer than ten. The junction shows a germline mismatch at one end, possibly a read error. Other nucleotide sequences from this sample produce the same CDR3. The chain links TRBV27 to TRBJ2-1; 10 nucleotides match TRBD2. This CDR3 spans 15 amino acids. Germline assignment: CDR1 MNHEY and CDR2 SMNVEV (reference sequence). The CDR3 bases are TGCGCCAGCAGTTTAGCGGGAGGAACCTACAATGAGCAGTTCTTC. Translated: CASSLAGGTYNEQFF.

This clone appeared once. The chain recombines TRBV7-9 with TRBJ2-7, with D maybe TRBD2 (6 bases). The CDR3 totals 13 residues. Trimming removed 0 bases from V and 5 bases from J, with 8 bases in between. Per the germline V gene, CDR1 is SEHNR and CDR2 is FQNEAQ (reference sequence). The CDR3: CASSLAWGDEQYF. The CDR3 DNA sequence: TGTGCCAGCAGCTTAGCGTGGGGGGACGAGCAGTACTTC.

The CDR3 DNA reads TGCGCCAGCAGCTTGGGAGGGATGGGCACAGATACGCAGTATTTT. Protein: CASSLGGMGTDTQYF. This chain uses TRBV5-1 with TRBJ2-3, with a tentative D call TRBD2 (5 bases). Trimming took 0 bases from V and 1 from J, leaving 9 bases between them. Germline V gives CDR1 SGHRS, CDR2 YFSETQ. The CDR3 has 15 amino acids.

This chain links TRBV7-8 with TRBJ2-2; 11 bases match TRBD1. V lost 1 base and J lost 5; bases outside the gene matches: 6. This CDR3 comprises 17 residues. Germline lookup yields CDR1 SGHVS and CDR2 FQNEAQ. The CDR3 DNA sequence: TGTGCCAGCAGCTTAGTGGGAGGACAGGGGGCTACCGGGGAGCTGTTTTTT. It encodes CASSLVGGQGATGELFF.

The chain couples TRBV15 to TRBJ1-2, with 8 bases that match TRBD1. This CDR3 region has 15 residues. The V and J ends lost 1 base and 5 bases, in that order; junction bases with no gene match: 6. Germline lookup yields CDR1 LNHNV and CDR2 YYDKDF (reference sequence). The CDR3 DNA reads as TGTGCCACCAGCAGAGTAGGTCAGGGGGCTTATGGCTACACCTTC. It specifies CATSRVGQGAYGYTF.

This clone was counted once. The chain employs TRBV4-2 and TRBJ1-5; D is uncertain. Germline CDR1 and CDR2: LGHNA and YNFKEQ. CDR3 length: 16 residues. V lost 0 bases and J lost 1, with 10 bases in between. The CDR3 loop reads CASSQEAGPSNQPQHF. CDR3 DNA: TGTGCCAGCAGCCAAGAGGCAGGCCCCAGCAATCAGCCCCAGCATTTT.

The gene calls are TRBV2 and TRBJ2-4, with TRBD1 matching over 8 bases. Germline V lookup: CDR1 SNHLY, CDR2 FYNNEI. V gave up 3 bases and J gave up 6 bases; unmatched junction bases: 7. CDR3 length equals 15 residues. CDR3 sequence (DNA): TGTGCCAGCAGTGACCGCCTAGACAGGGGAAACATTCAGTACTTC. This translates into CASSDRLDRGNIQYF.

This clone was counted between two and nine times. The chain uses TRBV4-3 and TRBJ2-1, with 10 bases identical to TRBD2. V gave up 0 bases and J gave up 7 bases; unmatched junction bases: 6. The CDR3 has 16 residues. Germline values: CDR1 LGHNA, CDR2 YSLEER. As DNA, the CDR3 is TGCGCCAGCAGCCAAGATGCAGCGGGAGGGCCAAATGAGCAGTTCTTC. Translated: CASSQDAAGGPNEQFF.

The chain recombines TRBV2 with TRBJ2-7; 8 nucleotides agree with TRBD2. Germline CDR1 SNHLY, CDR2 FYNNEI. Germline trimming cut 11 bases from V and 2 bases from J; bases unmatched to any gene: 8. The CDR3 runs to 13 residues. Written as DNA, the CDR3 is TGTGCCGGGAAGCGGGAGATAACCTACGAGCAGTACTTC. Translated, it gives CAGKREITYEQYF.

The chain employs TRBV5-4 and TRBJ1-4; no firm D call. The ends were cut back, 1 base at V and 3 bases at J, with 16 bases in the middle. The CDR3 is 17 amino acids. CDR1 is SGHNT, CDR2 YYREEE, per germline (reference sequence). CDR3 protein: CASSLMEGSFPNEKLFF. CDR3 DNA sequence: TGTGCCAGCAGCTTGATGGAGGGTTCGTTTCCTAATGAAAAACTGTTTTTT.

CDR3 amino acids: CASSPPEGQHGYTF. As DNA, the CDR3 is TGTGCCAGCTCACCACCGGAGGGACAGCATGGCTACACCTTC. This chain connects TRBV18 to TRBJ1-2; 7 bases line up with TRBD1. This CDR3 is built from 14 residues. Trimming cost V 0 bases and J 6 bases; bases outside gene matches: 4. The germline CDR1 and CDR2 sequences are KGHSH and LQKENI.

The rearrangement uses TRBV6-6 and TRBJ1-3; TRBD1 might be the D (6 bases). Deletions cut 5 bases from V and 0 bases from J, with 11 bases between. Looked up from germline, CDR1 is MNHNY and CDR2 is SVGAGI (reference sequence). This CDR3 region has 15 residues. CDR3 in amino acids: CASSDRFSSGNTIYF. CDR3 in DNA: TGTGCCAGCAGTGACAGGTTTAGCTCTGGAAACACCATATATTTT.

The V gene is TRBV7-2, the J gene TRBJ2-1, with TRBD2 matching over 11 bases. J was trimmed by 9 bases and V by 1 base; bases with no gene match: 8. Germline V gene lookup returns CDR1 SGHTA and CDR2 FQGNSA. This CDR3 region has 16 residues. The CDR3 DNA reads TGTGCCAGCAGCTTAGGTGGGCTAGCGGGGGGTCTTGAGCAGTTCTTC. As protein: CASSLGGLAGGLEQFF.

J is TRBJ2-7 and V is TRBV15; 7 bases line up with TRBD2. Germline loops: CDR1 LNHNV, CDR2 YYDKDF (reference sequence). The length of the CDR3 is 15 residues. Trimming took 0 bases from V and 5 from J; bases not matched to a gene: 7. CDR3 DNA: TGTGCCACCAGCAGAGATCCGGGGGGACTGGACGAGCAGTACTTC. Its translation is CATSRDPGGLDEQYF.

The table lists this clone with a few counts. The CDR3 loop is CASSSTDSYEQYF. DNA for the CDR3: TGTGCCAGCAGCTCCACTGACTCCTACGAGCAGTACTTC. The chain uses TRBV7-9 and TRBJ2-7, with D uncertain. CDR1 SEHNR and CDR2 FQNEAQ come from the germline V gene (reference sequence). This CDR3 spans 13 amino acids. Trimming took off 4 bases at V and 0 bases at J, with 7 bases between the two ends. Full variable domain (rest looked up from reference TRBV7-9 and TRBJ2-7): DTGVSQNPRHKITKRGQNVTFRCDPISEHNRLYWYRQTLGQGPEFLTYFQNEAQLEKSRLLSDRFSAERPKGSFSTLEIQRTEQGDSAMYLCASSSTDSYEQYFGPGTRLTVT.

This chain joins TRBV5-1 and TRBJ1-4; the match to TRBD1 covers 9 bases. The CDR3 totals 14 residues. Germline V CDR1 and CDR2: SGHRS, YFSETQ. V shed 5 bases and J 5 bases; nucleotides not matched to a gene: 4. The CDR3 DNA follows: TGCGCCAGCAGTTTCACAGGGGGCAATGAAAAACTGTTTTTT. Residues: CASSFTGGNEKLFF.

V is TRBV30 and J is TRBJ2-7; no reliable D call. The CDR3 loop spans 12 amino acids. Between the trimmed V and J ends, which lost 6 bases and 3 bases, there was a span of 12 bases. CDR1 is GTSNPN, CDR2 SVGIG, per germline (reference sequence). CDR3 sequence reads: CACSPTNYEQYF. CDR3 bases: TGTGCCTGTTCCCCTACTAACTACGAGCAGTACTTC.

The CDR3 nucleotides are TGTGCCATCAGTGAGTCGGTTTGGTCGCTAGCGGGAGTCTACACCGGGGAGCTGTTTTTT. It yields the protein CAISESVWSLAGVYTGELFF. This sequence joins TRBV10-3 and TRBJ2-2; 10 bases line up with TRBD2. The length of the CDR3 is 20 residues. In germline, CDR1 is ENHRY, CDR2 SYGVKD. V trimming: 0 bases; J trimming: 3 bases; junction bases outside the gene matches: 13.

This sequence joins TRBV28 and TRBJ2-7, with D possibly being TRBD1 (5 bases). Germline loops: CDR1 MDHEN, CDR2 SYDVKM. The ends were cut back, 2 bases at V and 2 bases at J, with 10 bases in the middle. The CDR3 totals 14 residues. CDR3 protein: CASSLGPGTYEQYF. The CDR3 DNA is TGTGCCAGCAGTTTAGGACCAGGGACCTACGAGCAGTACTTC.

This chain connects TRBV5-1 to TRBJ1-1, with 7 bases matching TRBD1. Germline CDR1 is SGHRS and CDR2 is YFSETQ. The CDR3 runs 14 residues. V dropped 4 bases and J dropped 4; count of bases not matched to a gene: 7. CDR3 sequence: CASSADRVITEAFF. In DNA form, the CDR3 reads TGCGCCAGCAGCGCAGACAGGGTGATCACTGAAGCTTTCTTT.

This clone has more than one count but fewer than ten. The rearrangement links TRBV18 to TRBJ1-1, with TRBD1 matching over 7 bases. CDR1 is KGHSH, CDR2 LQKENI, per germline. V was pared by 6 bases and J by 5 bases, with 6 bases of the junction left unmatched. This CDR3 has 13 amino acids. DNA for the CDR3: TGTGCCAGCTCGCCTCAGGGGGAAACTGAAGCTTTCTTT. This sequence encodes CASSPQGETEAFF.

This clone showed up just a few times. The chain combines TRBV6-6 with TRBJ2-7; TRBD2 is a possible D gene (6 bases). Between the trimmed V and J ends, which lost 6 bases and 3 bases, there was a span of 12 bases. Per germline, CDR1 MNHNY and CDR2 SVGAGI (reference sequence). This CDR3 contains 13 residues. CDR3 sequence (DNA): TGTGCCAGCAGCCGCGGGACCTACTACGAGCAGTACTTC. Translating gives CASSRGTYYEQYF.

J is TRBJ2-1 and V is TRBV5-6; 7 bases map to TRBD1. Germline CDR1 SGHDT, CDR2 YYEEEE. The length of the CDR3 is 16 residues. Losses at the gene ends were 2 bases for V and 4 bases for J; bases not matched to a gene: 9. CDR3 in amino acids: CASSFANPGQYNEQFF. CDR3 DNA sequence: TGTGCCAGCAGCTTCGCCAATCCGGGACAGTACAATGAGCAGTTCTTC.

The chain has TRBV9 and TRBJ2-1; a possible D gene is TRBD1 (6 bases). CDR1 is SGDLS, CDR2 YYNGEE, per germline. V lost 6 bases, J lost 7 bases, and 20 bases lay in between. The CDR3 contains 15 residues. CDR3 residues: CASTTGSGQYNEQFF. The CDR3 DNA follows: TGTGCCAGCACCACAGGGTCCGGCCAGTATAATGAGCAGTTCTTC.